Included here is one T cell receptor beta chain sequence, with context. Its cognate antigen has yet to be identified. The sample holds no much larger clone one base away, and base qualities are not on file. V loses 3 bases, J loses 10 bases, and the germline ends lie 15 bases apart. The CDR3 covers 13 residues, taking in both the cysteine and the phenylalanine. CDR3 DNA is the only sequence kept; it has 39 bases, read in frame from the first base. Looking up the germline V gene yields CDR1 KGHSH and CDR2 LQKENI. Systemically healthy Caucasian individuals from Russia, 39 in total and aged roughly 6 to 95 years, were included as donors. Each donor gave about 9.7 milliliters of peripheral blood, drawn into EDTA-treated Vacutainer tubes. PBMCs were isolated by Ficoll-Paque density-gradient centrifugation, with at least 6.5 million obtained per sample. Trizol reagent was used to extract total RNA from PBMCs, with at least 5.5 micrograms per sample. Naive CD45RAhigh/CD27high T cell percentages were measured by flow cytometry on a PBMC aliquot from every donor.

This record belongs to a study of blood T cells in healthy people across ages (dated by TCRdb to 2014 to 2015). For the study in its entirety: In model experiments, template switching captured roughly one uniquely barcoded TCR beta cDNA molecule for every two T cells. To avoid experimental bias, donors of different ages were distributed randomly across sequencing lanes. The study analyzed two additional independent replicas of 1 million unique cDNA reads from the same blood draw for two donors, one aged 18 to 30 and one aged 80 or older. To track age-related changes in TCR beta repertoire diversity, the study relied on deep sequencing normalized with unique cDNA molecular identifiers. The donors were split into four age groups: young (average about 15 years), middle-aged (roughly 40), aged (about 62) and long-lived (roughly 88).

Library prep was done by 5' RACE. The sequencing machine was an Illumina HiSeq 2500. A second PCR of roughly 6 to 11 cycles was run with a J-beta primer mix and a sample-barcoded 5' primer. A template-switch 5' adaptor carrying 12 random nucleotides introduced a unique molecular identifier onto each TCR beta cDNA molecule. Each sample yielded at least 3 million CDR3-containing paired-end reads. All of the RNA was converted into first-strand cDNA using the Mint cDNA synthesis kit, with a TRBC-specific oligonucleotide serving as the primer. Following uracil-DNA glycosylase treatment, all cDNA underwent a first 18-cycle PCR with the universal primers M1SS and BC2_uni_R. The study's own analysis went as follows. Normalization of each sample was performed by random selection of 1 million high-quality reads, each carrying a distinct molecular identifier. Reads sharing molecular identifiers were discarded rather than binned into consensus sequences. MiTCR, set to a Q25 quality threshold and the strictest error-elimination algorithm, was used for CDR3 identification, clonotype clustering and error correction. A nonparametric unseen species model using Euler transformation provided a lower-bound estimate of total TCR beta diversity. TCRdb reworked the public reads: Q25 trimming with fastp, MiXCR clone assembly, productive beta chains retained. CDR3 protein sequences are deduplicated, and each keeps its most common genes and DNA. TCRdb's processing, not the study's, gives the V and J calls here. This sample lists 650,000 to 800,000 distinct CDR3 sequences; 40% to 50% were detected once. The top ten clones comprise roughly 19% of the sample.

Broader findings and caveats from the paper: Because donor CMV infection status was unknown, age-related changes in expanded clonotypes were potentially confounded. The long-lived group showed more naive CD4+ T cells, fewer expanded clones and increased TCR diversity than the aged group, suggesting age selection. As age increased, observed TCR beta diversity per million T cells dropped in a roughly linear way, and a significant reduction was already evident by age 40. There was a strong correlation between observed TCR beta diversity and the percentage of naive T cells measured by flow cytometry. Because profiling used bulk unsorted PBMCs, naive and antigen-experienced compartments could not be compared conclusively. Total diversity estimates from one million sequenced T cells were considered lower bounds and underestimates.

The sequencing input was blood. This clonotype was sampled from a man aged 55 to 70 in good health. Recombination linked TRBV18 to TRBJ1-1; TRBD1 is perhaps the D gene, given 6 matching bases. The CDR3 loop reads CASSPTDTGLAFF. Here is the DNA: TGTGCCAGCTCACCGACGGATACAGGGCTAGCTTTCTTT.